The 21 T cell receptor beta chains in this list originate from one sample, sequenced in a study of cytomegalovirus exposure and HLA in healthy donors (dated by TCRdb to 2015 to 2018). Libraries were prepared through the immunoSEQ multiplex PCR assay. For the multiplex PCR, a mixture combining 60 forward primers for TCR Vbeta segments and 13 reverse primers for TCR Jbeta segments was used. TCRdb obtained this table from immuneACCESS and retained in-frame rearrangements with V and J assigned. These tables miss some clones; where compared with another copy, unresolved V genes account for less than half of the shortfall, and the remainder is unexplained. Recorded for this sample are roughly 120,000 clones; roughly 80% of them occurred a single time. The top ten clones comprise about 11% of the sample. Sequences were obtained from PBMCs. The origin of the receptors is a male donor in good health and CMV-seropositive.

This chain links TRBV18 with TRBJ2-1; D is possibly TRBD1 (6 bases). Trimming took off 3 bases at V and 0 bases at J, with 18 bases between the two ends. This CDR3 is built from 18 residues. Germline V CDR1 and CDR2: KGHSH, LQKENI. CDR3 loop: CASSPNRAYSLSYNEQFF. The CDR3 nucleotides are TGTGCCAGCTCACCGAACAGGGCCTACTCACTCTCCTACAATGAGCAGTTCTTC. The full variable domain, rest sourced from reference TRBV18 and TRBJ2-1, is NAGVMQNPRHLVRRRGQEARLRCSPMKGHSHVYWYRQLPEEGLKFMVYLQKENIIDESGMPKERFSAEFPKEGPSILRIQQVVRGDSAAYFCASSPNRAYSLSYNEQFFGPGTRLTVL.

J is TRBJ2-4 and V is TRBV27; TRBD2 aligns across 9 bases. The CDR3 consists of 16 residues. From germline, CDR1 is MNHEY and CDR2 SMNVEV (reference sequence). V trimming: 3 bases; J trimming: 6 bases; junction bases outside the gene matches: 9. The CDR3 region is CASSFQLAGSGNIQYF. The CDR3 region has the DNA TGTGCCAGCAGTTTCCAGCTAGCGGGATCGGGAAACATTCAGTACTTC.

This chain joins TRBV6-1 and TRBJ1-2; 8 nucleotides line up with TRBD1. The CDR3 is 14 residues long. CDR1 and CDR2 (germline): MNHNS, SASEGT. V was pared by 4 bases and J by 5 bases, with 6 bases of the junction left unmatched. This chain's CDR3 is CASSGPGTGYGYTF. The CDR3 region has the DNA TGTGCCAGCAGTGGACCCGGGACAGGTTATGGCTACACCTTC.

This sequence joins TRBV12-5 and TRBJ2-6; D is possibly TRBD1 (6 bases). Germline V CDR1 and CDR2: LGHNT, FRNRAP. This CDR3 spans 17 amino acids. Here the CDR3 reads CAPTLGHRSSGANVLTF. The CDR3 region has the DNA TGTGCACCCACCCTGGGACATCGCTCGAGCGGGGCCAACGTCCTGACTTTC.

This clone was counted only a few times. This chain joins TRBV9 and TRBJ2-1; no clear D gene. V lost 0 bases to trimming and J lost 4 bases, with 8 bases between them. CDR1 SGDLS and CDR2 YYNGEE come from the germline V gene. The CDR3 length is 14 residues. The CDR3 loop is CASSVATVYNEQFF. As DNA, the CDR3 is TGTGCCAGCAGCGTAGCTACGGTGTACAATGAGCAGTTCTTC.

The chain carries TRBV6-6 and TRBJ2-7; a weak D match, TRBD2 (6 bases). The germline V gene has CDR1 MNHNY and CDR2 SVGAGI (reference sequence). V lost 2 bases and J lost 0, with 11 bases in between. The CDR3 length is 15 residues. The CDR3 protein is CASSYRRAPSYEQYF. CDR3 coding DNA: TGTGCCAGCAGTTACCGGAGGGCGCCCTCCTACGAGCAGTACTTC.

As for this clone: Its ends do not fully match the called genes, so a read error is possible. This chain links TRBV11-3 with TRBJ2-5; possibly TRBD1 for D (7 bases). This CDR3 contains 12 residues. Germline values: CDR1 SGHNT, CDR2 YENEEA. The CDR3 DNA reads as TGTGCCAGCAGCTTAGATCGCGGGACAGTTAACTTC. Translation gives CASSLDRGTVNF.

The chain combines TRBV30 with TRBJ1-4; D is uncertain. The CDR3 runs to 12 residues. Trimming removed 3 bases from V and 3 bases from J, with 5 bases in between. Germline V gene lookup returns CDR1 GTSNPN and CDR2 SVGIG (reference sequence). DNA of the CDR3: TGTGCCTGGAGCCTTCCTAATGAAAAACTGTTTTTT. Amino acid sequence: CAWSLPNEKLFF.

The chain links TRBV10-2 to TRBJ2-7, with D tentatively TRBD1 (6 bases). Per the germline V gene, CDR1 is WSHSY and CDR2 is SAAADI. V lost 6 bases and J lost 1, with 13 bases in between. The CDR3 totals 14 residues. The chain's CDR3 is CASRGDTASYEQYF. In nucleotides, the CDR3 is TGCGCCAGCAGGGGGGACACAGCTTCCTACGAGCAGTACTTC.

The rearrangement links TRBV6-4 to TRBJ2-3; TRBD2 aligns across 8 bases. The CDR3 loop spans 19 amino acids. Germline CDR1 MRHNA, CDR2 SNTAGT. Losses at the gene ends were 0 bases for V and 2 bases for J; bases not matched to a gene: 13. The CDR3 nucleotides are TGTGCCAGCAGTGACTCGCGGGAGGACCTCCTAAAATCCACAGATACGCAGTATTTT. Translating gives CASSDSREDLLKSTDTQYF.

The chain has TRBV6-6 and TRBJ2-7; 13 bases are a match to TRBD2. The trim removed 7 bases at V and 7 bases at J, leaving 10 bases unmatched. The CDR3 extends over 15 amino acids. CDR1 is MNHNY and CDR2 is SVGAGI in the germline V gene (reference sequence). The CDR3 protein is CASNSGGLAGSEQYF. CDR3 coding DNA: TGTGCCAGCAACTCAGGGGGACTAGCGGGAAGTGAGCAGTACTTC.

V usage is TRBV19 and J usage is TRBJ2-3; D is uncertain. V dropped 8 bases and J dropped 4 bases, with 13 bases sitting between them. CDR3 length: 13 residues. Germline CDR1 and CDR2: LNHDA and SQIVND (reference sequence). The CDR3 DNA reads as TGTGCCAGTGTGAACAGTTACCCAGATACGCAGTATTTT. Translating it yields CASVNSYPDTQYF.

V usage is TRBV11-2 and J usage is TRBJ2-1; 7 positions match TRBD1. The junction had 2 bases not matched to a gene; V was cut back by 2 bases and J by 1 base. This CDR3 has 15 residues. The germline V gene has CDR1 SGHAT and CDR2 FQNNGV. CDR3 bases: TGTGCCAGCAGCTTAAGGGGGCCATCCTACAATGAGCAGTTCTTC. It yields the protein CASSLRGPSYNEQFF.

The rearrangement uses TRBV6-4 and TRBJ2-7, with D uncertain. Per the germline V gene, CDR1 is MRHNA and CDR2 is SNTAGT. With 0 bases removed from V and 0 bases from J, the gap between germline ends came to 12 bases. This CDR3 comprises 16 residues. The CDR3 sequence: CASSDSGRRFSYEQYF. In DNA form, the CDR3 reads TGTGCCAGCAGTGACTCGGGCAGGCGATTCTCCTACGAGCAGTACTTC.

This chain uses TRBV27 with TRBJ2-3; 9 bases match TRBD1. Per germline, CDR1 MNHEY and CDR2 SMNVEV (reference sequence). CDR3 length: 16 amino acids. V was pared by 5 bases and J by 3 bases, with 9 bases of the junction left unmatched. CDR3 nucleotides: TGTGCCAGCAGTCAAGAACCACAGGGGGCTACAGATACGCAGTATTTT. Translation: CASSQEPQGATDTQYF.

This clone was seen only once. The J gene is TRBJ2-7, the V gene TRBV9, with 10 bases lining up with TRBD2. Per the germline V gene, CDR1 is SGDLS and CDR2 is YYNGEE. J lost 6 bases, V lost 0 bases, and 6 bases had no gene match. CDR3 length: 15 residues. This CDR3 reads CASSVGGLAGAEQYF. CDR3 bases: TGTGCCAGCAGCGTAGGGGGCCTAGCGGGAGCCGAGCAGTACTTC.

The CDR3 spells CASSATGTGAPFF. CDR3 DNA: TGTGCCAGCAGCGCCACCGGGACAGGGGCACCGTTCTTC. The chain couples TRBV7-3 to TRBJ2-1, with TRBD1 matching over 10 bases. This CDR3 is 13 amino acids long. Germline-derived CDR1 and CDR2 are SGHTA and FQGTGA. The V segment lost 5 bases and the J segment 15 bases; nucleotides outside the gene matches: 10.

Remarks on this clone: The junction shows a germline mismatch at one end, possibly a read error. This chain uses TRBV7-7 with TRBJ2-2, with D perhaps TRBD2 (6 bases). Germline assignment: CDR1 SSHAT and CDR2 FNYEAQ (reference sequence). CDR3 length: 13 residues. The CDR3 nucleotides are TGTGCTAGCAGCTTCGCGGGGACCGGGGAGCTGTTTTTT. Translating it yields CASSFAGTGELFF.

A few counts support this clone. The rearrangement links TRBV10-3 to TRBJ1-3, with 7 positions matching TRBD1. Germline V gene data show CDR1 as ENHRY and CDR2 as SYGVKD. The CDR3 extends over 13 amino acids. V was pared by 5 bases and J by 8 bases, with 6 bases of the junction left unmatched. The CDR3 here is CAISSGGGDTIYF. DNA for the CDR3: TGTGCCATCAGTTCAGGGGGAGGAGACACCATATATTTT.

The V call is TRBV28, the J call TRBJ2-2, with 8 bases lining up with TRBD2. V was clipped by 5 bases and J by 3 bases; unmatched bases: 11. CDR3 size: 17 residues. Germline values: CDR1 MDHEN, CDR2 SYDVKM. The CDR3 is CASSLRGGRGDTGELFF. DNA of the CDR3: TGTGCCAGCAGTCTCCGGGGGGGACGGGGAGACACCGGGGAGCTGTTTTTT.

V is TRBV6-6 and J is TRBJ1-6; D uncertain. From germline, CDR1 is MNHNY and CDR2 SVGAGI (reference sequence). CDR3 length: 16 residues. Trimming pared 5 bases from V and 8 bases from J, leaving 19 bases between. The CDR3, as DNA: TGTGCCAGCAGTCCGCCCACATCCGCGGGTGATTCACCCCTCCACTTT. It yields the protein CASSPPTSAGDSPLHF.